The text below deals with one T cell receptor beta chain. The V gene's germline CDR1 is MDHEN and CDR2 SYDVKM. The CDR3 totals 13 residues. The V segment lost 5 bases and the J segment 10 bases; nucleotides outside the gene matches: 4. This entry comes from a study of blood T cell repertoires in COVID-19. Turning to the study itself: Italy, Spain and the United States were the sources of the convalescent and acute COVID-19 samples. PBMCs, B-cell-depleted T cells, or T cells provided the cDNA or gDNA that made up the material.

Original methodology: Estimation of nucleated cell counts relied on the amplification of reference gene primers. Profiling relied on immunoSEQ multiplex PCR, and the TCRdb table lists in-frame clones only, not all of them. The V and J calls and the clone size are those of that table, but D and trimming were determined from the DNA. In the table there are under 300,000 clones, roughly 88% of which are singletons. This TCR was sampled from a man aged 80 or over with acute or convalescent COVID-19. This chain joins TRBV28 and TRBJ1-4; 10 bases align to TRBD1. Sequencing was performed on peripheral blood. CDR3 sequence (DNA): TGTGCCAGCAGTAGGGACAGGGGTGTAAAACTGTTTTTT. Encoded protein: CASSRDRGVKLFF.